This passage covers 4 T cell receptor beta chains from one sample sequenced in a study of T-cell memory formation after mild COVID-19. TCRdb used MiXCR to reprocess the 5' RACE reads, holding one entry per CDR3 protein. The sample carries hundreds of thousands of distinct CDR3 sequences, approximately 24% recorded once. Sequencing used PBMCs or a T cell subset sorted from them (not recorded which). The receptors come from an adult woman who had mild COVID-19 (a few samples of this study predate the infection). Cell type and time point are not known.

The DNA of the CDR3 is TGTGCCAGCAGCTTAAACCTCAGGACCGGGACTGAAGCTTTCTTT. It specifies CASSLNLRTGTEAFF. The rearrangement joins TRBV7-8 to TRBJ1-1, with no clear D. The CDR3 loop spans 15 amino acids. Per germline, CDR1 SGHVS and CDR2 FQNEAQ. V was clipped by 2 bases and J by 5 bases, with 15 bases between them. Together with reference TRBV7-8 and TRBJ1-1, the CDR3 gives the full variable domain: GAGVSQSPRYKVAKRGQDVALRCDPISGHVSLFWYQQALGQGPEFLTYFQNEAQLDKSGLPSDRFFAERPEGSVSTLKIQRTQQEDSAVYLCASSLNLRTGTEAFFGQGTRLTVV.

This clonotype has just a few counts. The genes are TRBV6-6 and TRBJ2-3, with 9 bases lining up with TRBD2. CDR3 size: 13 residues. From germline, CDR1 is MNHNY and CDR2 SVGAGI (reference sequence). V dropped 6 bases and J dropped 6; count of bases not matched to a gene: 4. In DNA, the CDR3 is TGTGCCAGCAGAGGGACTAGCATGGATACGCAGTATTTT. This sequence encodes CASRGTSMDTQYF.

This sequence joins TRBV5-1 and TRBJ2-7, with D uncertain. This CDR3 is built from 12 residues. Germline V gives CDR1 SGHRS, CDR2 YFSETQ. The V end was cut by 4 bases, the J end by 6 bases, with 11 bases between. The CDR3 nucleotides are TGCGCCAGCAGCCCCGATCCCGCCGAGCAGTACTTC. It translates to CASSPDPAEQYF.

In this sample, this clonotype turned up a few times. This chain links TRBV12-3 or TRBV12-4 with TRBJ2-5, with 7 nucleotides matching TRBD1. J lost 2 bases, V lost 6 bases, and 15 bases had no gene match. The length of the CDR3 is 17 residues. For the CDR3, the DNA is TGTGCCAGCAGAACCCTTGAGACAGGGAGAGGGCAAGAGACCCAGTACTTC. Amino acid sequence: CASRTLETGRGQETQYF.